This T cell receptor (beta chain) derives from a study of regulatory T cells in long-lasting Graves disease. Study-level points and caveats: More public clonotypes were shared by persistent patients (about 2,700) than by new patients (about 970).

The CDR3 consists of 16 residues. After removal of 3 bases from V and 1 base from J, the junction contained 5 bases not matched to a gene. Per germline, CDR1 LNHDA and CDR2 SQIVND (reference sequence). This clonotype appeared a few times. Its antigen is unidentified. Libraries of TCR beta came from iRepertoire HTBI primers plus Arm-PCR of CDR3 regions. MiXCR, run by TCRdb on the multiplex PCR reads, gives a single entry per CDR3 protein. The repertoire consists of approximately 400,000 distinct CDR3 sequences, with just under 15% occurring once and the leading ten covering roughly 17%. Time point reported: newly diagnosed GD, antithyroid drugs for less than 3 months. Extracted PBMC RNA gave rise to the TCR library. The same data also contributed to another study, on T cells in Graves' hyperthyroidism and ophthalmopathy. According to that study: HTBI primers were used for first-round RT-PCR of the TCR CDR3. A 13 V-J signature model discriminated ophthalmopathy versus stable hyperthyroidism.

V usage is TRBV19 and J usage is TRBJ2-2, with 7 bases lining up with TRBD2. The TCR was taken from a woman in her 30s with Graves disease. This specimen consisted of peripheral blood mononuclear cells (PBMCs), obtained at new diagnosis, from a patient treated with antithyroid drugs. As DNA, the CDR3 is TGTGCCAGTAGTATTTTGGGCGGGAGGAACACCGGGGAGCTGTTTTTT. Its translation: CASSILGGRNTGELFF.